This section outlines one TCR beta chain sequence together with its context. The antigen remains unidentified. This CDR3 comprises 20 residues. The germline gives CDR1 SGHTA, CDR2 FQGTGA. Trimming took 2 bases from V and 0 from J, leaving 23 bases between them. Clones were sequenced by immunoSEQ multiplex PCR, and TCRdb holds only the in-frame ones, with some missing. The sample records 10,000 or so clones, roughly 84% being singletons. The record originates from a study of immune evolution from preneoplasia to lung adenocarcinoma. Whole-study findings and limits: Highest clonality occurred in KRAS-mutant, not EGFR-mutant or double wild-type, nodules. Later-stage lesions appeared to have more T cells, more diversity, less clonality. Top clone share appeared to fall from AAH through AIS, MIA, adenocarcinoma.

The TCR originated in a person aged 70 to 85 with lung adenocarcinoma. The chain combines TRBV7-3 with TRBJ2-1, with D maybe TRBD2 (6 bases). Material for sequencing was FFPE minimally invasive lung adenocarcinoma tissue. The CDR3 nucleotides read TGTGCCAGCAGCTTAGTCGCCCCACGGGCGGGGTCTAACTCCTACAATGAGCAGTTCTTC. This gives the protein CASSLVAPRAGSNSYNEQFF.